Shown below are 19 T cell receptor beta chains from a single sample sequenced in a study of monozygotic twins with cystic fibrosis. The repertoire was sequenced with immunoSEQ multiplex PCR; TCRdb's copy has only in-frame clones and lacks some. The sample has around 15,000 clones, approximately 92% seen once. Sequencing was done on a sample of blood. These receptors came from a boy younger than 18 with cystic fibrosis.

The chain has TRBV5-1 and TRBJ2-7; 8 bases are a match to TRBD1. V trimming: 5 bases; J trimming: 4 bases; junction bases outside the gene matches: 8. The CDR3 spans 14 residues. Germline CDR1 and CDR2: SGHRS and YFSETQ. The CDR3 DNA follows: TGCGCCAGCAGGTACACAGGGGGTAGATACGAGCAGTACTTC. Translation gives CASRYTGGRYEQYF.

J is TRBJ1-2 and V is TRBV27, with D possibly matching TRBD1 (5 bases). The length of the CDR3 is 13 residues. V was trimmed by 6 bases and J by 2 bases, leaving 10 bases between them. The germline CDR1 and CDR2 sequences are MNHEY and SMNVEV (reference sequence). The CDR3 region is CASREDTNYGYTF. The CDR3 DNA reads TGTGCCAGCAGGGAGGACACGAACTATGGCTACACCTTC.

This chain uses TRBV30 with TRBJ2-1, with D unclear. This CDR3 comprises 14 residues. The V gene lost 2 bases and the J gene lost 6 bases, with 14 bases spanning the gap. Looked up from germline, CDR1 is GTSNPN and CDR2 is SVGIG (reference sequence). The CDR3 region is CAWSTGSSGNEQFF. The CDR3 DNA sequence: TGTGCCTGGAGTACGGGTAGCTCCGGCAATGAGCAGTTCTTC.

This sequence joins TRBV4-1 and TRBJ1-2; D perhaps matches TRBD1 (5 bases). This CDR3 is built from 14 residues. Germline V gene sequence: CDR1 MGHRA, CDR2 YSYEKL. Trimming pared 1 base from V and 7 bases from J, leaving 13 bases between. The CDR3 sequence: CASSQGLGVSGYTF. Here the CDR3 DNA reads TGCGCCAGCAGCCAAGGTCTAGGGGTGTCTGGCTACACCTTC.

V and J are TRBV5-1 and TRBJ1-4; weak D call: TRBD1 (6 bases). Germline loops: CDR1 SGHRS, CDR2 YFSETQ. The ends were cut back, 2 bases at V and 8 bases at J, with 13 bases in the middle. There are 14 residues in the CDR3. In DNA, the CDR3 is TGCGCCAGCAGCTTAACAGGGCAGCAGGAAAAACTGTTTTTT. This gives the protein CASSLTGQQEKLFF. The variable domain in full, completed from reference TRBV5-1 and TRBJ1-4, reads KAGVTQTPRYLIKTRGQQVTLSCSPISGHRSVSWYQQTPGQGLQFLFEYFSETQRNKGNFPGRFSGRQFSNSRSEMNVSTLELGDSALYLCASSLTGQQEKLFFGSGTQLSVL.

V gene TRBV12-5 combines with J gene TRBJ1-5; 8 nucleotides match TRBD1. Losses at the gene ends were 1 base for V and 0 bases for J; bases not matched to a gene: 14. Looked up from germline, CDR1 is LGHNT and CDR2 is FRNRAP. This CDR3 has 20 residues. In nucleotides, the CDR3 is TGTGCTAGTGGTTTGGCCCCAGGGGGCGCATCGGTCTATAGCAATCAGCCCCAGCATTTT. This gives the protein CASGLAPGGASVYSNQPQHF.

This rearrangement joins TRBV6-6 to TRBJ1-4; 10 bases line up with TRBD1. The CDR3 extends over 16 amino acids. The J segment lost 6 bases and the V segment lost 5 bases, leaving 9 bases of the junction unmatched. Germline values: CDR1 MNHNY, CDR2 SVGAGI (reference sequence). The CDR3 spells CASSSPRDRGYEKLFF. The CDR3 nucleotides are TGTGCCAGCAGTAGCCCGCGGGACAGGGGTTATGAAAAACTGTTTTTT.

V is TRBV6-6 and J is TRBJ2-1; D uncertain. V was shortened by 0 bases and J by 7 bases, with 10 bases between the two germline ends. This CDR3 spans 14 amino acids. Germline loops: CDR1 MNHNY, CDR2 SVGAGI (reference sequence). CDR3 DNA sequence: TGTGCCAGCAGTTACTCCCCCAGCGAGAATGAGCAGTTCTTC. This translates into CASSYSPSENEQFF.

The chain joins TRBV25-1 to TRBJ2-1; 8 bases are shared with TRBD1. From germline, CDR1 is MGHDK and CDR2 SYGVNS. The CDR3 covers 16 residues. J lost 6 bases, V lost 5 bases, and 12 bases had no gene match. CDR3 sequence: CASSTPPGQGPNEQFF. CDR3 in DNA: TGTGCCAGCAGTACGCCCCCCGGACAGGGCCCCAATGAGCAGTTCTTC.

The chain links TRBV5-1 to TRBJ2-1; 7 positions agree with TRBD1. There are 15 residues in the CDR3. With 3 bases clipped from V and 7 bases from J, the junction kept 10 bases outside the gene matches. Germline CDR1 reads SGHRS; CDR2 reads YFSETQ. Here the CDR3 reads CASSSLRGQKNEQFF. For the CDR3, the DNA is TGCGCCAGCAGCTCGTTACGGGGACAGAAAAATGAGCAGTTCTTC.

The CDR3 coding sequence is TGTGCCAGCAGTTTCCGATCACCGTCCGGGACCTCCGGCAATGAGCAGTTCTTC. This gives the protein CASSFRSPSGTSGNEQFF. V usage is TRBV27 and J usage is TRBJ2-1; D is perhaps TRBD1 or TRBD2 (5 bases each). The CDR3 loop spans 18 amino acids. The V and J ends lost 3 bases and 6 bases respectively, with 24 bases between them. Germline CDR1 is MNHEY and CDR2 is SMNVEV (reference sequence).

This chain uses TRBV7-9 with TRBJ2-5; 7 positions match TRBD1. CDR1 and CDR2 from the germline V gene are SEHNR and FQNEAQ (reference sequence). The junction had 5 bases not matched to a gene; V was cut back by 4 bases and J by 3 bases. The CDR3 runs to 14 residues. The CDR3 bases are TGTGCCAGCAGCTCGGACAGGAGCAAAGAGACCCAGTACTTC. Translated, it gives CASSSDRSKETQYF.

The chain recombines TRBV6-1 with TRBJ2-1; 11 bases are a match to TRBD2. The ends lost 7 bases at V and 4 bases at J; junction bases unmatched: 9. The CDR3 sequence is 16 residues long. Germline V CDR1 and CDR2: MNHNS, SASEGT. The CDR3 DNA reads TGTGCCAGCACTGAGGAAGGGACTAGCGGATACAATGAGCAGTTCTTC. Translating gives CASTEEGTSGYNEQFF.

The gene calls are TRBV11-3 and TRBJ2-5; D is uncertain. CDR3 length: 13 residues. The ends were cut back, 5 bases at V and 5 bases at J, with 12 bases in the middle. The germline gives CDR1 SGHNT, CDR2 YENEEA. The CDR3 sequence: CASSPSDKETQYF. CDR3 nucleotide sequence: TGTGCCAGCAGCCCAAGTGATAAGGAGACCCAGTACTTC.

V and J are TRBV5-1 and TRBJ2-5; TRBD2 agrees at 11 bases. The junction had 5 bases not matched to a gene; V was cut back by 5 bases and J by 2 bases. Germline CDR1 reads SGHRS; CDR2 reads YFSETQ. The CDR3 contains 15 residues. The DNA of the CDR3 is TGCGCCAGCAGGTTTAGCGGGGGGGAACAAGAGACCCAGTACTTC. Its protein product is CASRFSGGEQETQYF.

CDR3 residues: CASSEVGLETQYF. Here the CDR3 DNA reads TGTGCCAGCAGTGAAGTAGGGTTGGAGACCCAGTACTTC. The chain carries TRBV2 and TRBJ2-5; D not certain. Trimming took off 1 base at V and 5 bases at J, with 8 bases between the two ends. From germline, CDR1 is SNHLY and CDR2 FYNNEI. This CDR3 has 13 amino acids.

The rearrangement links TRBV28 to TRBJ2-5; D is uncertain. V was trimmed by 5 bases and J by 5 bases, leaving 9 bases between them. The V gene's germline CDR1 is MDHEN and CDR2 SYDVKM. CDR3 length: 12 amino acids. The CDR3 reads CASSQNWETQYF. The CDR3 nucleotides read TGTGCCAGCAGTCAGAACTGGGAGACCCAGTACTTC.

V gene TRBV9 combines with J gene TRBJ2-6; 12 bases align to TRBD2. With V trimmed by 0 bases and J by 13 bases, 5 bases remained unmatched. The length of the CDR3 is 15 residues. Germline loops: CDR1 SGDLS, CDR2 YYNGEE. The CDR3 coding sequence is TGTGCCAGCAGCGTAGATCCAACTAGCGGGAGGGTCCTGACTTTC. This sequence encodes CASSVDPTSGRVLTF.

The chain's CDR3 is CASSQDFAGTDYGYTF. As DNA, the CDR3 is TGCGCCAGCAGCCAAGATTTCGCTGGGACAGATTATGGCTACACCTTC. V gene TRBV4-1 combines with J gene TRBJ1-2; 7 bases agree with TRBD1. Trimming took 0 bases from V and 5 from J; bases not matched to a gene: 9. Germline assignment: CDR1 MGHRA and CDR2 YSYEKL. The CDR3 is 16 amino acids.